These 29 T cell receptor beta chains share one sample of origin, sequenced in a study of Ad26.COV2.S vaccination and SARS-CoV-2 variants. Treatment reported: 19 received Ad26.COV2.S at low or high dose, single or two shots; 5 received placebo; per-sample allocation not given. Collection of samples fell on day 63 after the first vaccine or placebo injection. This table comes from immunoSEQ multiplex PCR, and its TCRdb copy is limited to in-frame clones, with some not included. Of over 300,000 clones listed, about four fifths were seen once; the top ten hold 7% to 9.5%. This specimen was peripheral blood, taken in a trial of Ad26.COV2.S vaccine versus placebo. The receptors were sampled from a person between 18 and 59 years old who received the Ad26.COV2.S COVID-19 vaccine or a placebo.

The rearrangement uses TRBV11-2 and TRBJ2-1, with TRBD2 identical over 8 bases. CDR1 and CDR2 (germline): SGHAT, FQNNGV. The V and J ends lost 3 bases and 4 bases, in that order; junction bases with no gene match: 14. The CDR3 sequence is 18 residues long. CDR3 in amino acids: CASSFPNLPSGLYNEQFF. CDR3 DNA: TGTGCCAGCAGCTTCCCAAACCTCCCTAGCGGGTTGTACAATGAGCAGTTCTTC.

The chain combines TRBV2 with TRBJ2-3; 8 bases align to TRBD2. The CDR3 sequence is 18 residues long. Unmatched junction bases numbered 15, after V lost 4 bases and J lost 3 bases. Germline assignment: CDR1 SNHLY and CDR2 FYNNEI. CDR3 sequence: CASSAASGYGLGTDTQYF. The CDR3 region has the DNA TGTGCCAGCAGTGCGGCTAGCGGGTATGGGCTTGGGACAGATACGCAGTATTTT.

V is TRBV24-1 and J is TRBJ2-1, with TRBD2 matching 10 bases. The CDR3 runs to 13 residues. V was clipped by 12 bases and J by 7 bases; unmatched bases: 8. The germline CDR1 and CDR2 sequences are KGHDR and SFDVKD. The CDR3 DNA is TGTGCCGCCGCTAGCGGGAGTCTGAATGAGCAGTTCTTC. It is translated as CAAASGSLNEQFF.

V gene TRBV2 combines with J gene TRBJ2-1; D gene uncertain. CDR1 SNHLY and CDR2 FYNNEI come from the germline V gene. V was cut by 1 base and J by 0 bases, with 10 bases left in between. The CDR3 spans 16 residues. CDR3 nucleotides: TGTGCCAGCAGTGAAGTGACCGTCGGCTCCTACAATGAGCAGTTCTTC. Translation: CASSEVTVGSYNEQFF.

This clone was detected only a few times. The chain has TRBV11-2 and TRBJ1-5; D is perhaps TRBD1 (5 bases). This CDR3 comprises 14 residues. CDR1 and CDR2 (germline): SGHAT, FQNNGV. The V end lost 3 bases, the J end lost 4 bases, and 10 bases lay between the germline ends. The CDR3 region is CASSFGGPNQPQHF. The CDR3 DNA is TGTGCCAGCAGCTTTGGGGGTCCTAATCAGCCCCAGCATTTT. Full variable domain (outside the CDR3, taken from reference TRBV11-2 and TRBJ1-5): EAGVAQSPRYKIIEKRQSVAFWCNPISGHATLYWYQQILGQGPKLLIQFQNNGVVDDSQLPKDRFSAERLKGVDSTLKIQPAKLEDSAVYLCASSFGGPNQPQHFGDGTRLSIL.

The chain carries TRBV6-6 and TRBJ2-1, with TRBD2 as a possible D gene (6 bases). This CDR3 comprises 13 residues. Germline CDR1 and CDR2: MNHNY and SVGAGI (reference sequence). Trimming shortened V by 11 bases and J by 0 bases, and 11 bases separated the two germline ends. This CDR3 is CAGGLSSYNEQFF. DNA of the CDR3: TGTGCCGGGGGACTTTCCTCCTACAATGAGCAGTTCTTC.

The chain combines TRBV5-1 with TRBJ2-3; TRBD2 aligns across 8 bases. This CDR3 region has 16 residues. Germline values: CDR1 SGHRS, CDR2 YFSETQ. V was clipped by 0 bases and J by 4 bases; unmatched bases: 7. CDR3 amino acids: CASSLDGTSASDTQYF. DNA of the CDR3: TGCGCCAGCAGCTTGGACGGGACTAGTGCCTCAGATACGCAGTATTTT.

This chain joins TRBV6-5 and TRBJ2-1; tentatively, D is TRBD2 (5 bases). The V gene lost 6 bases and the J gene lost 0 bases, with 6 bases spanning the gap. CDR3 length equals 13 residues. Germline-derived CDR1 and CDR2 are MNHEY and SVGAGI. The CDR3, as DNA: TGTGCCAGCAGGGGGAGCTCCTACAATGAGCAGTTCTTC. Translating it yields CASRGSSYNEQFF.

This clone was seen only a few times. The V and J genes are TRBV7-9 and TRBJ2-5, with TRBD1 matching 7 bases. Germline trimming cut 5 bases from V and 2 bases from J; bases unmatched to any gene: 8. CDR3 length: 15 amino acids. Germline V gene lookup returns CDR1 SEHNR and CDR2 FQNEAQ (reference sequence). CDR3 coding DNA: TGTGCCAGCAGCCCGTGGGCAGGGGGACAAGAGACCCAGTACTTC. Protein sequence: CASSPWAGGQETQYF. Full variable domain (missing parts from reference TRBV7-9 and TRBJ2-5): DTGVSQNPRHKITKRGQNVTFRCDPISEHNRLYWYRQTLGQGPEFLTYFQNEAQLEKSRLLSDRFSAERPKGSFSTLEIQRTEQGDSAMYLCASSPWAGGQETQYFGPGTRLLVL.

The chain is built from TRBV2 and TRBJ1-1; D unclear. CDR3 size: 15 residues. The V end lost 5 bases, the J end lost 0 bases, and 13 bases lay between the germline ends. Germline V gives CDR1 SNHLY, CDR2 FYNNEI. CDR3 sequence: CASSRTDGMNTEAFF. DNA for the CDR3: TGTGCCAGCAGTCGGACTGATGGGATGAACACTGAAGCTTTCTTT.

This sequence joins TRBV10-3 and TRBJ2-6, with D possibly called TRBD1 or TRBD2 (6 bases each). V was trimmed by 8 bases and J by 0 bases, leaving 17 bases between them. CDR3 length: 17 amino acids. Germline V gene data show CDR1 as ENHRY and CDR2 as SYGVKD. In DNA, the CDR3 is TGTGCCATCCCTGGGGGGACACTGAGCTCTGGGGCCAACGTCCTGACTTTC. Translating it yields CAIPGGTLSSGANVLTF.

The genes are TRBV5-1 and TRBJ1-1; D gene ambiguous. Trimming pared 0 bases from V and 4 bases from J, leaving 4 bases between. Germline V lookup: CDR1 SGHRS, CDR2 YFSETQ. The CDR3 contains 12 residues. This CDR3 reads CASSLVGTEAFF. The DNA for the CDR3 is TGCGCCAGCAGCTTGGTCGGCACTGAAGCTTTCTTT.

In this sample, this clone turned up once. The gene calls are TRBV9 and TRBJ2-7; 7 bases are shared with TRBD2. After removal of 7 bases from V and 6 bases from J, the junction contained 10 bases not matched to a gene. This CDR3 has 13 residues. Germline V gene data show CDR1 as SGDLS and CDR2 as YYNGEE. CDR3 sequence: CASSGTTISEQYF. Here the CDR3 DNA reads TGTGCCAGCTCCGGGACTACTATTTCCGAGCAGTACTTC.

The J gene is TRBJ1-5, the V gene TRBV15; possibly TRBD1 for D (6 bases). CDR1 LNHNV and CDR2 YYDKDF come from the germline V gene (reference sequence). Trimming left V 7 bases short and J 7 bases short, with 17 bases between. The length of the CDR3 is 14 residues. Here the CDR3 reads CATNTGGARQPQHF. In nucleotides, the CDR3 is TGTGCCACCAACACTGGGGGGGCTAGGCAGCCCCAGCATTTT. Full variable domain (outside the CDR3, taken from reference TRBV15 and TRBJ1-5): DAMVIQNPRYQVTQFGKPVTLSCSQTLNHNVMYWYQQKSSQAPKLLFHYYDKDFNNEADTPDNFQSRRPNTSFCFLDIRSPGLGDTAMYLCATNTGGARQPQHFGDGTRLSIL.

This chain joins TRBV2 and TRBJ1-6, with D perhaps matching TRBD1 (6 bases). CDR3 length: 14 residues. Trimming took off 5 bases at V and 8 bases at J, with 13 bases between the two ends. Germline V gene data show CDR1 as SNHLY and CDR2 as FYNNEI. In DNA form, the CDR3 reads TGTGCCAGCAGTTCGCAGGGGTCTTATTCACCCCTCCACTTT. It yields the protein CASSSQGSYSPLHF.

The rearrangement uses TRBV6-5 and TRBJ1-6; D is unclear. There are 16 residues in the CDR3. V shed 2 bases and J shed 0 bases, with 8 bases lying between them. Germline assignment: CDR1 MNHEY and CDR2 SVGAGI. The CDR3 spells CASSYGGSSYNSPLHF. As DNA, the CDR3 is TGTGCCAGCAGTTACGGCGGGAGCTCCTATAATTCACCCCTCCACTTT.

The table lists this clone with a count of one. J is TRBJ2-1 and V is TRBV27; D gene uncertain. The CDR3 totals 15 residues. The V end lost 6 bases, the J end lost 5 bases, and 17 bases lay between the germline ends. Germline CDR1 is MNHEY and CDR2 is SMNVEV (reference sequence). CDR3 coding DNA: TGTGCCAGCAGAAAGACCCCGGATCTCAACAATGAGCAGTTCTTC. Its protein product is CASRKTPDLNNEQFF.

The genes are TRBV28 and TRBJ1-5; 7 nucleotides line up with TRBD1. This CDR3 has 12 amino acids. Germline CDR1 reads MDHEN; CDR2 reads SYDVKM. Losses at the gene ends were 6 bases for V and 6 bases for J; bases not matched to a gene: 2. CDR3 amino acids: CASSDRAQPQHF. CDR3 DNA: TGTGCCAGCAGCGACAGGGCTCAGCCCCAGCATTTT.

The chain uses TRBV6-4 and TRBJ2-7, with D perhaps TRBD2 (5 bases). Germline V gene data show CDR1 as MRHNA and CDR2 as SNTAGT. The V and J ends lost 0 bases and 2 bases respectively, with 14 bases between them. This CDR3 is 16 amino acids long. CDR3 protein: CASSDSIGLYTYEQYF. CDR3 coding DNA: TGTGCCAGCAGTGACTCGATCGGACTTTACACCTACGAGCAGTACTTC.

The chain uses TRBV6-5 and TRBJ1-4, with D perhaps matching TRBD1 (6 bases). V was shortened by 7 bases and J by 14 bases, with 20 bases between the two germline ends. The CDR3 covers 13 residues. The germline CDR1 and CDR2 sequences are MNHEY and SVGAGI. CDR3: CASTTGGGGRLFF. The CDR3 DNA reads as TGTGCCAGCACTACCGGGGGGGGCGGGAGGCTGTTTTTT.

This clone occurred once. CDR3 in DNA: TGTGCCAGCAGCTCGGGGGGCCCTACAGATACGCAGTATTTT. The encoded protein is CASSSGGPTDTQYF. V is TRBV7-3 and J is TRBJ2-3; D is perhaps TRBD2 (7 bases). This CDR3 region has 14 residues. V was cut by 4 bases and J by 3 bases, with 11 bases left in between. Per the germline V gene, CDR1 is SGHTA and CDR2 is FQGTGA.

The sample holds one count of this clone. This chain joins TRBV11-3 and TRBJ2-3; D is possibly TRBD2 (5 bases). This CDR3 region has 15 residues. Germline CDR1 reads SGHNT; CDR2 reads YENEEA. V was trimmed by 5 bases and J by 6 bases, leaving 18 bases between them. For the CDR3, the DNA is TGTGCCAGCAGCCCTAAAACCGGGATGGGGGATACGCAGTATTTT. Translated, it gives CASSPKTGMGDTQYF.

The CDR3 DNA reads as TGTGCCAGCACCCGCCCCGGACAAACTGAAGCTTTCTTT. It is translated as CASTRPGQTEAFF. The rearrangement links TRBV14 to TRBJ1-1; possibly TRBD1 for D (5 bases). Germline assignment: CDR1 SGHDN and CDR2 FVKESK. V was pared by 7 bases and J by 5 bases, with 14 bases between. The CDR3 extends over 13 amino acids.

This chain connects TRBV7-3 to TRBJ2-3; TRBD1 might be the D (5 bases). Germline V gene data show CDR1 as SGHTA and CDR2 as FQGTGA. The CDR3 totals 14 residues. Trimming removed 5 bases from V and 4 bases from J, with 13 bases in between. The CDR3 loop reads CASSPQGRADTQYF. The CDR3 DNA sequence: TGTGCCAGCAGCCCGCAGGGTCGGGCAGATACGCAGTATTTT.

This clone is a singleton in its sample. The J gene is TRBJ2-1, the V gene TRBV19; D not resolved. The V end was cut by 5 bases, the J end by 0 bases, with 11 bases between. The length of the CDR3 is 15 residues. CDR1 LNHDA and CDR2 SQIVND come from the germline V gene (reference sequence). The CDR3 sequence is CASSDATASYNEQFF. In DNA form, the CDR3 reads TGTGCCAGTAGTGACGCAACGGCCTCCTACAATGAGCAGTTCTTC.

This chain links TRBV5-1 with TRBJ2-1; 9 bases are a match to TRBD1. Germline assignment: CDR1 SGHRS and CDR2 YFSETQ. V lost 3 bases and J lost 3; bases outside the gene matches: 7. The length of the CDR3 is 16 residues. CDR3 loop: CASSSRQGGSYNEQFF. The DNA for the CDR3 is TGCGCCAGCAGCTCCCGACAGGGGGGAAGCTACAATGAGCAGTTCTTC.

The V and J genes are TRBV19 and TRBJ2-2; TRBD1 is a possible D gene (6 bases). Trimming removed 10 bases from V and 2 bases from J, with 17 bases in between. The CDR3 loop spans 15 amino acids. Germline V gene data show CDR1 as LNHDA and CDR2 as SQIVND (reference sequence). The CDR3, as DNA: TGTGCCACGCGACGGGGACAAGAAAACACCGGGGAGCTGTTTTTT. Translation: CATRRGQENTGELFF.

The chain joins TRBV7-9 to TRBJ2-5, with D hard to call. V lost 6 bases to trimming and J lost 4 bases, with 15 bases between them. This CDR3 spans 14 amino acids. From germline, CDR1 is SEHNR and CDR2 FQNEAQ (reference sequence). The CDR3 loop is CASSSQSGRETQYF. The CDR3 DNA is TGTGCCAGCAGTAGCCAGAGTGGTCGAGAGACCCAGTACTTC.

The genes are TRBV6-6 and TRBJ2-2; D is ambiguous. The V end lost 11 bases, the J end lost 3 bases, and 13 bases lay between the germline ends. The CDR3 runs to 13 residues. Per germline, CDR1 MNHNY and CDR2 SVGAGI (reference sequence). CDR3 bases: TGTGCCGTGAGCCCCATGGACACCGGGGAGCTGTTTTTT. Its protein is CAVSPMDTGELFF.